These 29 T cell receptor beta chains were all obtained from the same sample, sequenced in a study of blood T cell repertoires in COVID-19. The assay was immunoSEQ multiplex PCR, and TCRdb's table has in-frame clones only and misses some. The sample contains 160,000 or so clones, 75% to 85% of which appear only once. The sequenced material came from peripheral blood. These receptors all come from a woman aged 50 to 60 with acute or convalescent COVID-19.

The rearrangement joins TRBV2 to TRBJ2-7, with 11 bases lining up with TRBD1. J was trimmed by 3 bases and V by 9 bases; bases with no gene match: 7. CDR1 is SNHLY, CDR2 FYNNEI, per germline. The CDR3 sequence is 14 residues long. The CDR3 loop is CASLTGTGGYEQYF. The CDR3 nucleotides read TGTGCCAGTTTAACCGGGACAGGGGGCTACGAGCAGTACTTC.

The chain is built from TRBV12-3 or TRBV12-4 and TRBJ2-1; no definite D call. The CDR3 has 13 amino acids. V was pared by 7 bases and J by 4 bases, with 11 bases between. The CDR3 spells CASTPSYYNEQFF. For the CDR3, the DNA is TGTGCCAGCACCCCTTCCTATTACAATGAGCAGTTCTTC.

The genes are TRBV6-6 and TRBJ1-4; unclear D gene. V gave up 6 bases and J gave up 2 bases, with 16 bases separating them. CDR3 size: 16 residues. Looked up from germline, CDR1 is MNHNY and CDR2 is SVGAGI (reference sequence). The CDR3 is CASRRDSGRTNEKLFF. For the CDR3, the DNA is TGTGCCAGCAGACGAGATAGCGGTAGGACTAATGAAAAACTGTTTTTT.

The chain recombines TRBV4-2 with TRBJ1-4; tentatively, D is TRBD1 (5 bases). V was clipped by 4 bases and J by 2 bases, with 11 bases between them. Per germline, CDR1 LGHNA and CDR2 YNFKEQ. The CDR3 loop spans 15 amino acids. The DNA of the CDR3 is TGTGCCAGCAGCCCGGAGGAGGGGACTAATGAAAAACTGTTTTTT. Amino acid sequence: CASSPEEGTNEKLFF.

The chain employs TRBV27 and TRBJ1-6; D gene uncertain. V was pared by 4 bases and J by 10 bases, with 14 bases between. CDR1 and CDR2 from the germline V gene are MNHEY and SMNVEV (reference sequence). CDR3 length equals 14 residues. The CDR3 DNA is TGTGCCAGCAGTTCCCGCGCAGGATCCTCACCCCTCCACTTT. It is translated as CASSSRAGSSPLHF.

CDR3 in DNA: TGTGCCAGCAGCACACAGGGGGTAGATAATTCACCCCTCCACTTT. Protein: CASSTQGVDNSPLHF. V gene TRBV9 combines with J gene TRBJ1-6; 8 nucleotides line up with TRBD1. V shed 4 bases and J 5 bases; nucleotides not matched to a gene: 5. This CDR3 has 15 residues. Germline V gene sequence: CDR1 SGDLS, CDR2 YYNGEE.

This sequence joins TRBV9 and TRBJ1-3; D is perhaps TRBD1 (6 bases). Trimming removed 3 bases from V and 4 bases from J, with 20 bases in between. Looked up from germline, CDR1 is SGDLS and CDR2 is YYNGEE. This CDR3 has 17 amino acids. CDR3 sequence reads: CASSARDLQGTGNTIYF. CDR3 nucleotide sequence: TGTGCCAGCAGCGCCCGAGACTTACAGGGAACCGGAAACACCATATATTTT.

This clone has only a few counts. Other DNA sequences in this specimen translate into the identical CDR3. V gene TRBV19 combines with J gene TRBJ2-7, with 9 bases matching TRBD1. The CDR3 sequence is 14 residues long. J was trimmed by 1 base and V by 3 bases; bases with no gene match: 1. From germline, CDR1 is LNHDA and CDR2 SQIVND (reference sequence). In DNA, the CDR3 is TGTGCCAGTAGTATTGGGACAGGGTCCTACGAGCAGTACTTC. Its translation is CASSIGTGSYEQYF.

V and J are TRBV10-3 and TRBJ2-1; 9 bases fit TRBD2. Trimming removed 2 bases from V and 6 bases from J; junction bases left unmatched: 5. The CDR3 consists of 15 residues. Germline assignment: CDR1 ENHRY and CDR2 SYGVKD. The CDR3 protein is CAISEGGRAPNEQFF. In DNA form, the CDR3 reads TGTGCCATCAGTGAGGGCGGGAGGGCCCCCAATGAGCAGTTCTTC.

J is TRBJ2-7 and V is TRBV7-2; possible D gene TRBD1, 6 bases. The germline V gene has CDR1 SGHTA and CDR2 FQGNSA. V gave up 4 bases and J gave up 1 base, with 20 bases separating them. CDR3 length: 17 amino acids. CDR3: CASSYRVAATGSYEQYF. The DNA of the CDR3 is TGTGCCAGCAGCTACAGGGTGGCCGCGACTGGGTCCTACGAGCAGTACTTC.

V usage is TRBV28 and J usage is TRBJ2-1; perhaps TRBD2 as D (5 bases). Trimming cost V 5 bases and J 7 bases, with 15 bases left between them. Germline assignment: CDR1 MDHEN and CDR2 SYDVKM. The CDR3 extends over 14 amino acids. CDR3 loop: CASSPPSRFNEQFF. In nucleotides, the CDR3 is TGTGCCAGCAGTCCCCCTAGCAGGTTTAATGAGCAGTTCTTC.

CDR3 residues: CASSRDNSGNTIYF. CDR3 nucleotide sequence: TGTGCCAGCAGCCGGGACAACTCTGGAAACACCATATATTTT. The chain recombines TRBV3-1 (or the pseudogene TRBV3-2) with TRBJ1-3, with TRBD1 as a possible D gene (6 bases). Between the trimmed V and J ends, which lost 4 bases and 0 bases, there was a span of 7 bases. This CDR3 has 14 amino acids. The germline gives CDR1 LGHDT, CDR2 YNNKEL (reference sequence).

A few counts support this clone. The chain joins TRBV5-4 to TRBJ1-1; D is unresolved. The V and J ends lost 4 bases and 6 bases respectively, with 13 bases between them. Germline assignment: CDR1 SGHNT and CDR2 YYREEE (reference sequence). CDR3 size: 13 residues. This CDR3 reads CASSLKGVPEAFF. Here the CDR3 DNA reads TGTGCCAGCAGCCTTAAGGGAGTCCCTGAAGCTTTCTTT.

The V call is TRBV5-6, the J call TRBJ1-1; D unclear. Trimming left V 3 bases short and J 0 bases short, with 12 bases between. Germline CDR1 SGHDT, CDR2 YYEEEE. The CDR3 has 15 amino acids. The CDR3 DNA reads as TGTGCCAGCAGCTGGAGTGGAGGCTTGAACACTGAAGCTTTCTTT. Translated, it gives CASSWSGGLNTEAFF.

V and J are TRBV7-3 and TRBJ2-6, with a possible D match to TRBD2 (6 bases). The CDR3 covers 20 residues. Trimming took off 2 bases at V and 0 bases at J, with 20 bases between the two ends. Germline V CDR1 and CDR2: SGHTA, FQGTGA. CDR3 bases: TGTGCCAGCAGCTTACCTAATTCCGGGACTCTGAGCTCTGGGGCCAACGTCCTGACTTTC. It codes for CASSLPNSGTLSSGANVLTF.

This chain joins TRBV24-1 and TRBJ2-1, with 12 nucleotides matching TRBD2. Germline trimming cut 2 bases from V and 4 bases from J; bases unmatched to any gene: 5. The V gene's germline CDR1 is KGHDR and CDR2 SFDVKD. The CDR3 has 17 amino acids. CDR3 region: CATSDSTSGGVYNEQFF. CDR3 coding DNA: TGTGCCACCAGTGATTCGACTAGCGGGGGTGTTTACAATGAGCAGTTCTTC.

The chain combines TRBV18 with TRBJ1-2; D is unclear. The V and J ends lost 0 bases and 3 bases respectively, with 8 bases between them. CDR1 KGHSH and CDR2 LQKENI come from the germline V gene. The CDR3 is made up of 14 amino acids. CDR3 amino acids: CASSPPSSDYGYTF. CDR3 nucleotides: TGTGCCAGCTCACCACCGTCCTCTGACTATGGCTACACCTTC.

CDR3 nucleotide sequence: TGTGCCAGCACCGACCAGGGGGGTAATTCACCCCTCCACTTT. Residues: CASTDQGGNSPLHF. The chain employs TRBV7-9 and TRBJ1-6; 7 bases agree with TRBD1. After removal of 7 bases from V and 6 bases from J, the junction contained 6 bases not matched to a gene. Germline V CDR1 and CDR2: SEHNR, FQNEAQ (reference sequence). This CDR3 region has 14 residues.

This clone was observed a single time. This sequence joins TRBV6-6 and TRBJ2-1, with D tentatively TRBD1 (6 bases). The germline V and J ends were trimmed by 2 bases and 7 bases, with 15 bases remaining between them. The germline CDR1 and CDR2 sequences are MNHNY and SVGAGI (reference sequence). The CDR3 extends over 15 amino acids. The CDR3 DNA sequence: TGTGCCAGCAGTTACGCCGGGACACGGCCAAATGAGCAGTTCTTC. Amino acids: CASSYAGTRPNEQFF.

DNA of the CDR3: TGTGCCATCAGTGAGGTAGGGGGGGCAAAGGACGAGCAGTACTTC. Translating it yields CAISEVGGAKDEQYF. The gene calls are TRBV10-3 and TRBJ2-7, with a tentative D call TRBD2 (7 bases). V was pared by 2 bases and J by 5 bases, with 16 bases between. Per the germline V gene, CDR1 is ENHRY and CDR2 is SYGVKD. The CDR3 has 15 amino acids.

This chain uses TRBV4-3 with TRBJ2-3, with 7 positions matching TRBD1. After removal of 1 base from V and 2 bases from J, the junction contained 9 bases not matched to a gene. Germline CDR1 and CDR2: LGHNA and YSLEER. This CDR3 is built from 17 residues. The CDR3 loop is CASSQGQGGLVTDTQYF. The CDR3 DNA reads TGCGCCAGCAGCCAAGGACAGGGCGGATTGGTCACAGATACGCAGTATTTT.

The chain recombines TRBV28 with TRBJ2-2; 7 bases are shared with TRBD2. The CDR3 has 14 residues. With V trimmed by 7 bases and J by 7 bases, 9 bases remained unmatched. The germline V gene has CDR1 MDHEN and CDR2 SYDVKM. This chain's CDR3 is CASTGGSYVGELFF. The CDR3 region has the DNA TGTGCCAGCACCGGCGGGAGTTATGTCGGGGAGCTGTTTTTT.

This clone was observed a handful of times. The gene calls are TRBV18 and TRBJ1-1, with a tentative D call TRBD1 (6 bases). With 3 bases removed from V and 6 bases from J, the gap between germline ends came to 17 bases. From germline, CDR1 is KGHSH and CDR2 LQKENI. The CDR3 loop spans 15 amino acids. CDR3 in DNA: TGTGCCAGCTCACCCCCCGGGACACGGGACGCTGAAGCTTTCTTT. Its protein product is CASSPPGTRDAEAFF.

The gene calls are TRBV7-2 and TRBJ2-2; D not resolved. V shed 6 bases and J shed 5 bases, with 4 bases lying between them. This CDR3 has 11 residues. Germline-derived CDR1 and CDR2 are SGHTA and FQGNSA. CDR3 bases: TGTGCCAGCAGTCCAACCGGGGAGCTGTTTTTT. Translating it yields CASSPTGELFF.

The chain has TRBV6-1 and TRBJ1-3, with 7 bases matching TRBD1. Germline V CDR1 and CDR2: MNHNS, SASEGT. The junction had 9 bases not matched to a gene; V was cut back by 6 bases and J by 1 base. The CDR3 sequence is 16 residues long. As DNA, the CDR3 is TGTGCCAGCAGCGAACAAATGACAGGGTCTGGAAACACCATATATTTT. The encoded protein is CASSEQMTGSGNTIYF.

The rearrangement uses TRBV7-3 and TRBJ2-5, with D possibly TRBD1 on 5 matching bases. Trimming removed 1 base from V and 2 bases from J, with 8 bases in between. From germline, CDR1 is SGHTA and CDR2 FQGTGA. CDR3 length equals 14 residues. CDR3 in amino acids: CASSLNTGQETQYF. The CDR3 DNA sequence: TGTGCCAGCAGCTTAAATACAGGACAAGAGACCCAGTACTTC.

The chain carries TRBV6-6 and TRBJ1-5, with D hard to call. V lost 2 bases to trimming and J lost 4 bases, with 9 bases between them. The CDR3 is 14 residues long. CDR1 and CDR2 from the germline V gene are MNHNY and SVGAGI (reference sequence). The CDR3 loop is CASSYRVLNQPQHF. The CDR3 DNA follows: TGTGCCAGCAGTTACCGGGTCTTAAATCAGCCCCAGCATTTT.

The V call is TRBV7-2, the J call TRBJ1-3; the D gene is possibly TRBD1 (6 bases). Germline CDR1 SGHTA, CDR2 FQGNSA. The CDR3 is made up of 14 amino acids. V was shortened by 4 bases and J by 2 bases, with 9 bases between the two germline ends. CDR3 nucleotide sequence: TGTGCCAGCAGCTCATACAGGGCTGGAAACACCATATATTTT. As protein: CASSSYRAGNTIYF.

A single count supports this clone. This chain links TRBV6-5 with TRBJ1-1; D is undetermined. Germline-derived CDR1 and CDR2 are MNHEY and SVGAGI. The V end lost 8 bases, the J end lost 2 bases, and 15 bases lay between the germline ends. The CDR3 runs to 14 residues. CDR3 nucleotides: TGTGCCAGCCGAGGGCCGCAGAGAAACACTGAAGCTTTCTTT. Residues: CASRGPQRNTEAFF.